This TCR beta chain is from a study of shared clonotypes between healthy human individuals. V lost 4 bases, J lost 2 bases, and 8 bases lay in between. Germline-derived CDR1 and CDR2 are SGHDT and YYEEEE. The length of the CDR3 is 13 residues. Study observations and caveats: The low donor count limited represented genetic and exposure-history diversity. For naive CD4 cells, around 5.1% of clonotypes were shared across a few donors. Larger estimated richness was generally recorded for naive subsets relative to memory subsets.

On this clone itself: The antigen is undetermined.

Sequencing used immunoSEQ multiplex PCR; TCRdb keeps in-frame clones, though not all of them. The table shows roughly 1,100,000 clones, with roughly 80% occurring only once. Sequencing was carried out using memory CD4+ T cells sorted from blood. Specified subset: CD45RA-negative fraction. The rearrangement links TRBV5-6 to TRBJ2-3; D gene uncertain. This TCR was sampled from a young man in good health. The DNA for the CDR3 is TGTGCCAGCAGCCCCGTAGCCACAGATACGCAGTATTTT. Translating it yields CASSPVATDTQYF. Full variable domain (rest looked up from reference TRBV5-6 and TRBJ2-3): DAGVTQSPTHLIKTRGQQVTLRCSPKSGHDTVSWYQQALGQGPQFIFQYYEEEERQRGNFPDRFSGHQFPNYSSELNVNALLLGDSALYLCASSPVATDTQYFGPGTRLTVL.